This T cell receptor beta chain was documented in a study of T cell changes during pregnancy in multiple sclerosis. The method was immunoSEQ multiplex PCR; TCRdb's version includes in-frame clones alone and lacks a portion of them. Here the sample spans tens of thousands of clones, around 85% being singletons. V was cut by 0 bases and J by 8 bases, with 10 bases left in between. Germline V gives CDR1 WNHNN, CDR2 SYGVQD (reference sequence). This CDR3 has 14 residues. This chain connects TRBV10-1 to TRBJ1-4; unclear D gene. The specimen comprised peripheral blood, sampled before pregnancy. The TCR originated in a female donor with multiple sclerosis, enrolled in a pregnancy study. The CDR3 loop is CASSESGRREKLFF. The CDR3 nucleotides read TGCGCCAGCAGTGAGTCGGGTCGGCGGGAAAAACTGTTTTTT.